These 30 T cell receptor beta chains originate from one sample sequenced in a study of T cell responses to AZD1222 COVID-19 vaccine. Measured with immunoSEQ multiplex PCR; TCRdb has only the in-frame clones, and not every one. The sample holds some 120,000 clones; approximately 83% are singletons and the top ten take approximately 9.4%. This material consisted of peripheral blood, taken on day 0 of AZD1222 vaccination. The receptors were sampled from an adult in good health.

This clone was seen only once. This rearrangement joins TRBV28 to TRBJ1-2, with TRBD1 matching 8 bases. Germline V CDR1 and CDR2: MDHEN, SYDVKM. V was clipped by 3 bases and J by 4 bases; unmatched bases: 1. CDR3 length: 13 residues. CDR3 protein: CASSFGQGYGYTF. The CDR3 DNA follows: TGTGCCAGCAGTTTCGGACAGGGCTATGGCTACACCTTC.

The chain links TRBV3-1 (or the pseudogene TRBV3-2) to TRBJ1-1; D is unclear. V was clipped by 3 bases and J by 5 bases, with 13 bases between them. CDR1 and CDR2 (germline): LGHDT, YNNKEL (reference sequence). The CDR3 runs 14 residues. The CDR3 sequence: CASSHDRPGTEAFF. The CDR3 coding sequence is TGTGCCAGCAGCCACGACCGCCCGGGGACTGAAGCTTTCTTT.

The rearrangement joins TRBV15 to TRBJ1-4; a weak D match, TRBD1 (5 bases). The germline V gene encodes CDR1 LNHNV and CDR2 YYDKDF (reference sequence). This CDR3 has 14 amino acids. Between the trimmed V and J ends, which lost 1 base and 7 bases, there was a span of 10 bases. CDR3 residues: CATSRGGRLEKLFF. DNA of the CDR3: TGTGCCACCAGCAGAGGGGGCAGACTTGAAAAACTGTTTTTT.

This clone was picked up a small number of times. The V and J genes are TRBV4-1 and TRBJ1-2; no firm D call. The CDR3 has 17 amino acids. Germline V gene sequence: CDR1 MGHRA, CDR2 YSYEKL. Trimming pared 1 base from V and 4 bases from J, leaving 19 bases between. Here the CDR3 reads CASSQGLRTEWGYGYTF. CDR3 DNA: TGCGCCAGCAGCCAAGGTCTACGCACCGAATGGGGCTATGGCTACACCTTC.

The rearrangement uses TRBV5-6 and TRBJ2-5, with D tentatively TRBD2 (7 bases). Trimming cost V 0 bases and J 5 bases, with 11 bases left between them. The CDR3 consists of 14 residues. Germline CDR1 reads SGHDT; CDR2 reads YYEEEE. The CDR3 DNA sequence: TGTGCCAGCAGCTTGGAAGGGGGGGCCGAGACCCAGTACTTC. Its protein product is CASSLEGGAETQYF. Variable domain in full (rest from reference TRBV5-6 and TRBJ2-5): DAGVTQSPTHLIKTRGQQVTLRCSPKSGHDTVSWYQQALGQGPQFIFQYYEEEERQRGNFPDRFSGHQFPNYSSELNVNALLLGDSALYLCASSLEGGAETQYFGPGTRLLVL.

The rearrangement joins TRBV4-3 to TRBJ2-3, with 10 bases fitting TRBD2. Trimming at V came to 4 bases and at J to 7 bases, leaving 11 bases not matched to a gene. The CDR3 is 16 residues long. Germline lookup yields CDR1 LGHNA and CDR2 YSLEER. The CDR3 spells CASSREISGRTNTQYF. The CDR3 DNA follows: TGCGCCAGCAGCCGTGAAATTAGCGGGAGGACCAATACGCAGTATTTT.

The CDR3 DNA reads TGCGCCAGCAGCCAAGATAGGACCAGCAGGAACGAGCAGTACTTC. Translated, it gives CASSQDRTSRNEQYF. The rearrangement uses TRBV4-3 and TRBJ2-7; unclear D gene. The germline V gene has CDR1 LGHNA and CDR2 YSLEER. The CDR3 contains 15 residues. V lost 0 bases, J lost 5 bases, and 14 bases lay in between.

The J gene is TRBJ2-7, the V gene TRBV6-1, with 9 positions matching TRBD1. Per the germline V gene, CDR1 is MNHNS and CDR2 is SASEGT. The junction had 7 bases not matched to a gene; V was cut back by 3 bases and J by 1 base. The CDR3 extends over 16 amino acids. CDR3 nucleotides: TGTGCCAGCAGTGATGGGGGACAGGGTGGGTCCTACGAGCAGTACTTC. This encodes CASSDGGQGGSYEQYF.

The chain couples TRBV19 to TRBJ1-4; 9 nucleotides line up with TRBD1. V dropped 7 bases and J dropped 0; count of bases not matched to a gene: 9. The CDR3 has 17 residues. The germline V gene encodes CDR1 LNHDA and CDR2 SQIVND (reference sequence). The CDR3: CASKDRGLRATNEKLFF. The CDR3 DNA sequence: TGTGCCAGTAAGGACAGGGGACTACGAGCAACTAATGAAAAACTGTTTTTT.

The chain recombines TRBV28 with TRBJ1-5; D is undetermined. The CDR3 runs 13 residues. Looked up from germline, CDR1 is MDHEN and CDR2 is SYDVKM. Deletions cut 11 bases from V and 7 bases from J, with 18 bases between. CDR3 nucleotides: TGTGCCTCATCTGGGAGGGATTGGCAGCCCCAGCATTTT. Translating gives CASSGRDWQPQHF. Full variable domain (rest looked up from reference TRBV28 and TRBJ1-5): DVKVTQSSRYLVKRTGEKVFLECVQDMDHENMFWYRQDPGLGLRLIYFSYDVKMKEKGDIPEGYSVSREKKERFSLILESASTNQTSMYLCASSGRDWQPQHFGDGTRLSIL.

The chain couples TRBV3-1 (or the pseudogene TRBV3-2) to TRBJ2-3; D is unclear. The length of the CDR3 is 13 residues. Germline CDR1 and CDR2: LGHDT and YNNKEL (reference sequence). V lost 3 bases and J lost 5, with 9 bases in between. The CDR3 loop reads CASSQNPGDTQYF. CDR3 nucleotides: TGTGCCAGCAGCCAGAACCCGGGAGATACGCAGTATTTT.

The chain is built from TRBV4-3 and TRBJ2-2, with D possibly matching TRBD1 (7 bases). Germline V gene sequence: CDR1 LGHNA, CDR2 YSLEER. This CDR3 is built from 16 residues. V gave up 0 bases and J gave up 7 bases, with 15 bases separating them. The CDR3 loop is CASSQDRRGRSGELFF. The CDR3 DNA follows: TGCGCCAGCAGCCAAGATCGGAGGGGGCGAAGCGGGGAGCTGTTTTTT.

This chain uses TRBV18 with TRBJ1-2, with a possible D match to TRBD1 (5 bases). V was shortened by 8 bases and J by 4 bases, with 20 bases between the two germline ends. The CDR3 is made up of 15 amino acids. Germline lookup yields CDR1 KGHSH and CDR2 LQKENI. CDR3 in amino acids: CASAIPAGRIYGYTF. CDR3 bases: TGTGCCAGCGCAATCCCGGCAGGGAGAATCTATGGCTACACCTTC.

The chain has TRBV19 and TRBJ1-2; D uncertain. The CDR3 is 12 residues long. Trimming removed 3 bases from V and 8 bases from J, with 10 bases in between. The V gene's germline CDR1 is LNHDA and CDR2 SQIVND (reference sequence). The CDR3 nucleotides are TGTGCCAGTAGTATGGGCCAACGGGGCTACACCTTC. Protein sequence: CASSMGQRGYTF. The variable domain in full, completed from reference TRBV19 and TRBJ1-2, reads DGGITQSPKYLFRKEGQNVTLSCEQNLNHDAMYWYRQDPGQGLRLIYYSQIVNDFQKGDIAEGYSVSREKKESFPLTVTSAQKNPTAFYLCASSMGQRGYTFGSGTRLTVV.

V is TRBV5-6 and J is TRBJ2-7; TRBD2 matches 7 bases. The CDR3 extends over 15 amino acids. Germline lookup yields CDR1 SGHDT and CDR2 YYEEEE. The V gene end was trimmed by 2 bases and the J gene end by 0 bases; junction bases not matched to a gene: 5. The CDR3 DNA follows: TGTGCCAGCAGCTTACTAGCGCAAAGCTCCTACGAGCAGTACTTC. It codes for CASSLLAQSSYEQYF.

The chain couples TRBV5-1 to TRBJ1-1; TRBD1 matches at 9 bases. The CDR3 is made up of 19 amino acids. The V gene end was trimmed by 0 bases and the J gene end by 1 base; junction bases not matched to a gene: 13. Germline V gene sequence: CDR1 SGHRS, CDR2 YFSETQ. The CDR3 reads CASSLVASTTGGRNTEAFF. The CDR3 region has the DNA TGCGCCAGCAGCTTGGTGGCATCTACGACAGGGGGGAGGAACACTGAAGCTTTCTTT.

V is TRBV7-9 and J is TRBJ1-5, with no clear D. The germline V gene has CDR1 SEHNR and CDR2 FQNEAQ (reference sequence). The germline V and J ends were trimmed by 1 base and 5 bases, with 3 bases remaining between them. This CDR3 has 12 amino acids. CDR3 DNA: TGTGCCAGCAGCTTAGATTATCAGCCCCAGCATTTT. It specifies CASSLDYQPQHF.

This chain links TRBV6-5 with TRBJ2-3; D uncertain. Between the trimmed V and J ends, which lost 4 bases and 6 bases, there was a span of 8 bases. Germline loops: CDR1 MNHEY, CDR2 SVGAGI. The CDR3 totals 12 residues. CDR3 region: CASSSQRDTQYF. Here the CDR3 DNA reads TGTGCCAGCAGTTCCCAGCGCGATACGCAGTATTTT.

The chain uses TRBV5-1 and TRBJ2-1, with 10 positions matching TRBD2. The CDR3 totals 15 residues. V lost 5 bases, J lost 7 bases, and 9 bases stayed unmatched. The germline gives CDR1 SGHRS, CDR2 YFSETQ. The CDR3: CASRTSGGAWNEQFF. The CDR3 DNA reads TGCGCCAGCAGGACCAGCGGGGGGGCCTGGAATGAGCAGTTCTTC.

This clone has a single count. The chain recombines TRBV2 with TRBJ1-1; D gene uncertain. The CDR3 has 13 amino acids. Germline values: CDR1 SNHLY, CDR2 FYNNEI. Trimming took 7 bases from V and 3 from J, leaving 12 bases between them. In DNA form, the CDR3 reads TGTGCCAGCACACGGACCCAGCACACTGAAGCTTTCTTT. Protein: CASTRTQHTEAFF.

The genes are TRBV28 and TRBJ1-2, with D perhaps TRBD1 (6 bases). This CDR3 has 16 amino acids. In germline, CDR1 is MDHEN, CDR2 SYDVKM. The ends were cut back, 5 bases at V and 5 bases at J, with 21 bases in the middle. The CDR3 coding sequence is TGTGCCAGCAGTCAACCTCAAACAGGGTCCTTATATGGCTACACCTTC. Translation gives CASSQPQTGSLYGYTF.

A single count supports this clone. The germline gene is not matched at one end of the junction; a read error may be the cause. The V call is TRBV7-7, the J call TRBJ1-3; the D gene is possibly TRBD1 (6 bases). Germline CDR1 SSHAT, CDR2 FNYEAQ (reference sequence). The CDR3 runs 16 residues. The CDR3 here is CASSPGQLSSGNTIYF. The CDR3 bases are TGTGCTAGCAGCCCCGGACAGCTTAGCTCTGGAAACACCATATATTTT. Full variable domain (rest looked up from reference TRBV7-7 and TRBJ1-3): GAGVSQSPRYKVTKRGQDVTLRCDPISSHATLYWYQQALGQGPEFLTYFNYEAQPDKSGLPSDRFSAERPEGSISTLTIQRTEQRDSAMYRCASSPGQLSSGNTIYFGEGSWLTVV.

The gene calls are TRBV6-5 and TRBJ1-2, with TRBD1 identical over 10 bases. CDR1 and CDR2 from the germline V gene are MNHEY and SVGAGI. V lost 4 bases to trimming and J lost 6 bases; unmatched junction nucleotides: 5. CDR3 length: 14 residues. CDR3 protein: CASSSGQGTDGYTF. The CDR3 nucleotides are TGTGCCAGCAGTTCGGGACAGGGGACGGATGGCTACACCTTC.

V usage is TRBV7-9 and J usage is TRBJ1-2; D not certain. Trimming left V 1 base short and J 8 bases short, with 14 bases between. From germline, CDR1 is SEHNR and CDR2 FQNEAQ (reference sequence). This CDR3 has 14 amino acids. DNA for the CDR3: TGTGCCAGCAGCTTAGACGCAGTGAGGGCCGGCTACACCTTC. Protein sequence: CASSLDAVRAGYTF.

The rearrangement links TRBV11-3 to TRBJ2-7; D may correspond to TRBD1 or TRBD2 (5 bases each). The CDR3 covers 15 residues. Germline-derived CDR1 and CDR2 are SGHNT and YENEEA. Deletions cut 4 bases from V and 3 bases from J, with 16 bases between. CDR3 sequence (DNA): TGTGCCAGCAGCTCCCACGGGACGGTAAGCTACGAGCAGTACTTC. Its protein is CASSSHGTVSYEQYF. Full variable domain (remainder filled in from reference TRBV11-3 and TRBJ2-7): EAGVVQSPRYKIIEKKQPVAFWCNPISGHNTLYWYLQNLGQGPELLIRYENEEAVDDSQLPKDRFSAERLKGVDSTLKIQPAELGDSAVYLCASSSHGTVSYEQYFGPGTRLTVT.

CDR3 residues: CASSFVGQGVGQPQHF. The CDR3 DNA follows: TGTGCCAGCAGTTTCGTTGGACAGGGTGTGGGGCAGCCCCAGCATTTT. The genes are TRBV28 and TRBJ1-5; 8 bases are shared with TRBD1. Trimming cost V 3 bases and J 7 bases; bases outside gene matches: 11. CDR3 size: 16 residues. Germline assignment: CDR1 MDHEN and CDR2 SYDVKM.

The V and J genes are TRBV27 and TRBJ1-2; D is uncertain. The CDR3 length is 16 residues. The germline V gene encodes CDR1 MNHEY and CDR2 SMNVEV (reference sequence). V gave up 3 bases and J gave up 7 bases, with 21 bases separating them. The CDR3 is CASSFSSTLTGVGYTF. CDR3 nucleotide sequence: TGTGCCAGCAGTTTTAGTAGCACCCTGACTGGGGTTGGCTACACCTTC.

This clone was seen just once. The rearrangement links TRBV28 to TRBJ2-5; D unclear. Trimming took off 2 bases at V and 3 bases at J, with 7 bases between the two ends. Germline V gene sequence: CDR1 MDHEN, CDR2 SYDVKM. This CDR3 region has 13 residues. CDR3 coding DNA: TGTGCCAGCAGTTTACCCCTAGAAGAGACCCAGTACTTC. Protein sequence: CASSLPLEETQYF.

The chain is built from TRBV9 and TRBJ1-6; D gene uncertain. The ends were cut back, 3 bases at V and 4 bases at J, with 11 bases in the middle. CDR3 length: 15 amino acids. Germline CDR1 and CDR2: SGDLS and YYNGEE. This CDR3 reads CASSASAAYNSPLHF. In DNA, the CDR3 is TGTGCCAGCAGCGCGAGTGCCGCTTATAATTCACCCCTCCACTTT.

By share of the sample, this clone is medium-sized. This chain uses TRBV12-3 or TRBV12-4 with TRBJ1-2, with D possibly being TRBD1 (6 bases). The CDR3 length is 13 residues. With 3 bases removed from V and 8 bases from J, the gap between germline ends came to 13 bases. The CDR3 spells CASSLSGGVGYTF. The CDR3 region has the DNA TGTGCCAGCAGTTTGAGCGGGGGCGTGGGCTACACCTTC.